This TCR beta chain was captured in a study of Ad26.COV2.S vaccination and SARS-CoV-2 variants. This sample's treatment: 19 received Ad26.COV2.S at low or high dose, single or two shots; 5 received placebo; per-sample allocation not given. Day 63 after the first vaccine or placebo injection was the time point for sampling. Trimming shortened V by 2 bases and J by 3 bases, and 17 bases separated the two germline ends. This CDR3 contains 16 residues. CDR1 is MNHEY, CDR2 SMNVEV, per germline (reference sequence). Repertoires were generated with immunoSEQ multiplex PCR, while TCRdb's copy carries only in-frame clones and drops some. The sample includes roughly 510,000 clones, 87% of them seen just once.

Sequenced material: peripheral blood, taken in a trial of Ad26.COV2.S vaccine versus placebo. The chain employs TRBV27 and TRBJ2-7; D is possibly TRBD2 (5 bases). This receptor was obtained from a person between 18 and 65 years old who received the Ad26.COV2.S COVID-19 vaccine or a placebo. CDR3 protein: CASSLASPGVGYEQYF. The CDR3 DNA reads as TGTGCCAGCAGTTTAGCCAGCCCCGGGGTTGGCTACGAGCAGTACTTC.